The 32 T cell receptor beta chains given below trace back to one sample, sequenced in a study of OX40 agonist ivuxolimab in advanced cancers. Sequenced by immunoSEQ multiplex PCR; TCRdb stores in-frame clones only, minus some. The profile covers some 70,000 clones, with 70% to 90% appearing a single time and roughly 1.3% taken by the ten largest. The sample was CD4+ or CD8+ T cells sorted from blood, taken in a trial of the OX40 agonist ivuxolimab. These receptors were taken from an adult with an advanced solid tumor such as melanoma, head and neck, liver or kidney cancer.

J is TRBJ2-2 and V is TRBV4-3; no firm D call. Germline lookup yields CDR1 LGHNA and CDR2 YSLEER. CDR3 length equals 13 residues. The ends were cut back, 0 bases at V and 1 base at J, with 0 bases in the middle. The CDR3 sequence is CASSQENTGELFF. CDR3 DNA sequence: TGCGCCAGCAGCCAAGAGAACACCGGGGAGCTGTTTTTT.

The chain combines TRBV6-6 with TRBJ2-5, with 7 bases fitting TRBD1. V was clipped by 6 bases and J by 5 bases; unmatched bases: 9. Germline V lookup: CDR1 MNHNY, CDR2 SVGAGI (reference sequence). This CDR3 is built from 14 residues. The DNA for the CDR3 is TGTGCCAGCAGGCCCACACAGGGGCGGGAGACCCAGTACTTC. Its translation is CASRPTQGRETQYF.

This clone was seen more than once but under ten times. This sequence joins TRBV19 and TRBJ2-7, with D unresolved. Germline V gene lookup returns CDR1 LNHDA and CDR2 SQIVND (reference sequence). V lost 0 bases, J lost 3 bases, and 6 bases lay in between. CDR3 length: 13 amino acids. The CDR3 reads CASSIDRSYEQYF. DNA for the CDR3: TGTGCCAGTAGTATAGATCGGAGCTACGAGCAGTACTTC.

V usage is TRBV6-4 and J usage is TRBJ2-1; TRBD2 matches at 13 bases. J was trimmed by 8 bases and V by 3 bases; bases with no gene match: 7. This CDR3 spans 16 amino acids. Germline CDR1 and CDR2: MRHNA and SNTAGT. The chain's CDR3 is CASSEPGLAGIDEQFF. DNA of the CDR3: TGTGCCAGCAGTGAACCGGGACTAGCGGGAATCGATGAGCAGTTCTTC.

The DNA of the CDR3 is TGCGCCAGCAGCTTAGCAGGGGCCCCCCGTGAGCAGTACTTC. As protein: CASSLAGAPREQYF. V usage is TRBV5-1 and J usage is TRBJ2-7, with TRBD1 as a possible D gene (6 bases). The length of the CDR3 is 14 residues. V was clipped by 2 bases and J by 7 bases, with 16 bases between them. Germline-derived CDR1 and CDR2 are SGHRS and YFSETQ.

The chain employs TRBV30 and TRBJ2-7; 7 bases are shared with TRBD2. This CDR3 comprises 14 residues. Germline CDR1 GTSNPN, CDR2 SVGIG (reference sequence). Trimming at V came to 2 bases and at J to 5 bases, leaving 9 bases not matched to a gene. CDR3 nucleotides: TGTGCCTGGAGTTTCGCGGGAGCTCGAAACGAGCAGTACTTC. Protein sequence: CAWSFAGARNEQYF.

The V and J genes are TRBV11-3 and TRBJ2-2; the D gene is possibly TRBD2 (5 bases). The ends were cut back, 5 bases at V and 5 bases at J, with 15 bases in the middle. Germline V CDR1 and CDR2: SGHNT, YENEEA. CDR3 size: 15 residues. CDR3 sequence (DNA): TGTGCCAGCAGCCCGACCGGAGGTGGGACCGGGGAGCTGTTTTTT. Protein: CASSPTGGGTGELFF.

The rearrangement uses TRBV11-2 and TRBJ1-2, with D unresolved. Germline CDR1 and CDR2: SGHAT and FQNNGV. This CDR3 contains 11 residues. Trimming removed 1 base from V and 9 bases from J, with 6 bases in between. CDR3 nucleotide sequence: TGTGCCAGCAGCTTAGGCAGTAGCTACACCTTC. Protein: CASSLGSSYTF.

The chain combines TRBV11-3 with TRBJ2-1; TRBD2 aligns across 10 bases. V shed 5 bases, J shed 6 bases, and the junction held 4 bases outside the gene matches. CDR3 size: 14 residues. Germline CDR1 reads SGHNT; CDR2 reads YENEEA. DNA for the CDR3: TGTGCCAGCAGCCCCCGGACTAGCGGCAATGAGCAGTTCTTC. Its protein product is CASSPRTSGNEQFF.

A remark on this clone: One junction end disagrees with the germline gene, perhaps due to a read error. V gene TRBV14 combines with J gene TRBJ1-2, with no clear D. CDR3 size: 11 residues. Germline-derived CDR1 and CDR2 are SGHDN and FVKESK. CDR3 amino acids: CASNQGRGYTF. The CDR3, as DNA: TGTGCCAGCAACCAAGGCCGGGGCTACACCTTC.

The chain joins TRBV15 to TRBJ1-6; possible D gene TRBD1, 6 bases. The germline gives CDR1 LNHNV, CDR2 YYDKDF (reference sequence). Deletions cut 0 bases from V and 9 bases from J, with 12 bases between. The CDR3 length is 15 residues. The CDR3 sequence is CATSRDKTGSSPLHF. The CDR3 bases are TGTGCCACCAGCAGAGACAAAACAGGGAGTTCACCCCTCCACTTT.

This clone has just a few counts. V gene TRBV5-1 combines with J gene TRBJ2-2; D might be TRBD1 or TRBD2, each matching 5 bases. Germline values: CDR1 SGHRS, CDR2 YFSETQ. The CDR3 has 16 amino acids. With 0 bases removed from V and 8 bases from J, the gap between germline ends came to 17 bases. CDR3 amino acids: CASSLDGHPEAGELFF. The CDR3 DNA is TGCGCCAGCAGCTTGGACGGACATCCGGAGGCGGGGGAGCTGTTTTTT.

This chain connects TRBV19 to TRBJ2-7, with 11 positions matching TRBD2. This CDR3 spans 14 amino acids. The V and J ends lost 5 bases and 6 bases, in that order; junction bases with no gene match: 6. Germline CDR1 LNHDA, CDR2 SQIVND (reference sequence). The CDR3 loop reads CASSQLAGDAEQYF. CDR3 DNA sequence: TGTGCCAGTAGTCAACTAGCGGGAGATGCCGAGCAGTACTTC. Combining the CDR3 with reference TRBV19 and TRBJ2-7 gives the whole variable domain DGGITQSPKYLFRKEGQNVTLSCEQNLNHDAMYWYRQDPGQGLRLIYYSQIVNDFQKGDIAEGYSVSREKKESFPLTVTSAQKNPTAFYLCASSQLAGDAEQYFGPGTRLTVT.

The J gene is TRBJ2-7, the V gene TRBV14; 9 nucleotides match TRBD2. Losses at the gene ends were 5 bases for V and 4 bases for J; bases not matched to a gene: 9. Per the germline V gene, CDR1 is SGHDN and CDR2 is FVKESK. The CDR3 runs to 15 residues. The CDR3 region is CASSSSSGSYYEQYF. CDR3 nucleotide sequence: TGTGCCAGCAGCTCAAGTAGCGGGAGTTATTACGAGCAGTACTTC.

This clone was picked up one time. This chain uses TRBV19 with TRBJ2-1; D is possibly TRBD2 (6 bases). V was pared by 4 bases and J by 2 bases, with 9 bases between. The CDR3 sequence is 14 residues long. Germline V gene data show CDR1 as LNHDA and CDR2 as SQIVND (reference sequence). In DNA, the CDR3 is TGTGCCAGTAGTACGGGGGTTGCCTACAATGAGCAGTTCTTC. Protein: CASSTGVAYNEQFF.

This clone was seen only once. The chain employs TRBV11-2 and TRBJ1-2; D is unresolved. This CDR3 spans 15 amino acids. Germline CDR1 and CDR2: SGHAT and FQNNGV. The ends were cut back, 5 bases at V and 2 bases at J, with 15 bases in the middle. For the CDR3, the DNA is TGTGCCAGCAGCCAGGCGGCAGGAGCGAACTATGGCTACACCTTC. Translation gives CASSQAAGANYGYTF.

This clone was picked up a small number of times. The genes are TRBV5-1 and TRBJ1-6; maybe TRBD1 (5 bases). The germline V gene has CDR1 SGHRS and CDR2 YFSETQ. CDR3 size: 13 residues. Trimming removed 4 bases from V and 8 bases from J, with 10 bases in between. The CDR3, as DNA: TGCGCCAGCAGCCGTCTAGGGGATTCACCCCTCCACTTT. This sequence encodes CASSRLGDSPLHF.

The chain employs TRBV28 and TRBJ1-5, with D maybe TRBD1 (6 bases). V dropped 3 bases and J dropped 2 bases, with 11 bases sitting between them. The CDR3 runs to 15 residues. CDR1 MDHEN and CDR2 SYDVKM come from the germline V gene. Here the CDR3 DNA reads TGTGCCAGCAGTTTCTCCGGGGGCCGCAATCAGCCCCAGCATTTT. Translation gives CASSFSGGRNQPQHF.

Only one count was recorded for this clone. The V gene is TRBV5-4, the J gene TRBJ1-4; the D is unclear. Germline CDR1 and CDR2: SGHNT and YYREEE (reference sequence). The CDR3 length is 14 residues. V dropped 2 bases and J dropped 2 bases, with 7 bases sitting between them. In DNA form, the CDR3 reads TGTGCCAGCAGCTTCTCCGGGACTAATGAAAAACTGTTTTTT. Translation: CASSFSGTNEKLFF.

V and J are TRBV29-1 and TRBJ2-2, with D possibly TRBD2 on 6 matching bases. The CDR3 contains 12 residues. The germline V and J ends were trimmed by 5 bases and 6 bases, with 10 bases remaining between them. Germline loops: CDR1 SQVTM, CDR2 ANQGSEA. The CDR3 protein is CSVTTGAGELFF. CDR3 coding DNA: TGCAGCGTTACAACGGGGGCCGGGGAGCTGTTTTTT.

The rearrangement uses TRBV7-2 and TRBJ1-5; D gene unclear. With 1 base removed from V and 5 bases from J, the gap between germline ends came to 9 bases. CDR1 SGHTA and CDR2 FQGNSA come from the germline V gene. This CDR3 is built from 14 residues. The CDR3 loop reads CASSLGLGYQPQHF. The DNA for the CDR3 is TGTGCCAGCAGCTTAGGATTGGGATATCAGCCCCAGCATTTT. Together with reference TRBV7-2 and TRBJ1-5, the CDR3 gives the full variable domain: GAGVSQSPSNKVTEKGKDVELRCDPISGHTALYWYRQSLGQGLEFLIYFQGNSAPDKSGLPSDRFSAERTGGSVSTLTIQRTQQEDSAVYLCASSLGLGYQPQHFGDGTRLSIL.

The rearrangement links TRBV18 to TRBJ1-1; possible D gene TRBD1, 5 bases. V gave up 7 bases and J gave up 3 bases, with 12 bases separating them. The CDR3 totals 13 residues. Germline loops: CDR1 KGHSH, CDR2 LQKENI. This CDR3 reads CASYGGGDTEAFF. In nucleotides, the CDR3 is TGTGCCAGCTATGGTGGGGGGGACACTGAAGCTTTCTTT.

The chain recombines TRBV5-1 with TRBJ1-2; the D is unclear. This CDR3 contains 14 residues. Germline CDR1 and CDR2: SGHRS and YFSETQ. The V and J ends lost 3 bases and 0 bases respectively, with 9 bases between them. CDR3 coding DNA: TGCGCCAGCAGCTCAGGCACCACTAACTATGGCTACACCTTC. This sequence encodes CASSSGTTNYGYTF.

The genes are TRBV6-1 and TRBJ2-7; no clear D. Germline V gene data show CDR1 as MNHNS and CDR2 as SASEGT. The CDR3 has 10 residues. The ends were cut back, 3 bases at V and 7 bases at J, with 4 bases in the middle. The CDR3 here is CASSEREQYF. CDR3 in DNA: TGTGCCAGCAGTGAGCGGGAGCAGTACTTC.

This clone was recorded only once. CDR3 sequence (DNA): TGTGCCAGCAGCCAAGAACAGAGCTCCTACGAGCAGTACTTC. Translating gives CASSQEQSSYEQYF. This chain connects TRBV14 to TRBJ2-7; D not resolved. Germline CDR1 reads SGHDN; CDR2 reads FVKESK. V was shortened by 0 bases and J by 0 bases, with 6 bases between the two germline ends. The CDR3 covers 14 residues.

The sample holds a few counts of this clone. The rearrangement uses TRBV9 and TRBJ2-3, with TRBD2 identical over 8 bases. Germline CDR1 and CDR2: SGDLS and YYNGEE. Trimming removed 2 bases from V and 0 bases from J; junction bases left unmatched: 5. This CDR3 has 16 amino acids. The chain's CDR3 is CASSVRERGSTDTQYF. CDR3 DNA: TGTGCCAGCAGCGTGAGGGAGCGGGGGAGCACAGATACGCAGTATTTT.

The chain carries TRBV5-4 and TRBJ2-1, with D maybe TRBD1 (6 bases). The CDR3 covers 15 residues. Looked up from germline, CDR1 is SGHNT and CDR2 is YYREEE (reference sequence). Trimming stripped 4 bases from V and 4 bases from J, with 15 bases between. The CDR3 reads CASSPDGTPYNEQFF. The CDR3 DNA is TGTGCCAGCAGCCCCGATGGGACACCTTACAATGAGCAGTTCTTC. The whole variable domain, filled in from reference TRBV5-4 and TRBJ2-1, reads ETGVTQSPTHLIKTRGQQVTLRCSSQSGHNTVSWYQQALGQGPQFIFQYYREEENGRGNFPPRFSGLQFPNYSSELNVNALELDDSALYLCASSPDGTPYNEQFFGPGTRLTVL.

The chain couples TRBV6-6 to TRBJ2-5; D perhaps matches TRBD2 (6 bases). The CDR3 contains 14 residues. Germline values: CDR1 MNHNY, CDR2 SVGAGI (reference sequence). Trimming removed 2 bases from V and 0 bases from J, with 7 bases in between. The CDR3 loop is CASSYGGNQETQYF. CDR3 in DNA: TGTGCCAGCAGTTACGGGGGGAACCAAGAGACCCAGTACTTC.

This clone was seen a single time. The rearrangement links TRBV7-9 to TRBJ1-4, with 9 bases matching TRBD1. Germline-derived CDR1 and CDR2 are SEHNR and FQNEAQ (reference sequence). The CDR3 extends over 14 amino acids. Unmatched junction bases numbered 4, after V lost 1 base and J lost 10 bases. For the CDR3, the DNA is TGTGCCAGCAGCTTAGGACAGGGGGTTGGAAAACTGTTTTTT. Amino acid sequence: CASSLGQGVGKLFF. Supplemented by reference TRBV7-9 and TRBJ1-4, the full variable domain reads DTGVSQNPRHKITKRGQNVTFRCDPISEHNRLYWYRQTLGQGPEFLTYFQNEAQLEKSRLLSDRFSAERPKGSFSTLEIQRTEQGDSAMYLCASSLGQGVGKLFFGSGTQLSVL.

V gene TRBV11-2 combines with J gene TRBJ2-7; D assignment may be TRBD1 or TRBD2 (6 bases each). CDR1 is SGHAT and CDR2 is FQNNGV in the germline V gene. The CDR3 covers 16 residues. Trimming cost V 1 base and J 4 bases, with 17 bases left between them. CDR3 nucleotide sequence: TGTGCCAGCAGCTTAGTTTGGGGGGCAGGGAATTACGAGCAGTACTTC. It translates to CASSLVWGAGNYEQYF. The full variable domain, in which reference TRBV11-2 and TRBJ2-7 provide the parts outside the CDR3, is EAGVAQSPRYKIIEKRQSVAFWCNPISGHATLYWYQQILGQGPKLLIQFQNNGVVDDSQLPKDRFSAERLKGVDSTLKIQPAKLEDSAVYLCASSLVWGAGNYEQYFGPGTRLTVT.

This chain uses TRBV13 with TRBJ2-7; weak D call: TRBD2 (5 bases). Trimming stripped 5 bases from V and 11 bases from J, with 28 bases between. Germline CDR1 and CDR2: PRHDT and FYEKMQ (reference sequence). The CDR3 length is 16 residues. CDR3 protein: CASSPNAGGPSTRKYF. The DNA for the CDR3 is TGTGCCAGCAGCCCCAATGCGGGCGGGCCTTCTACAAGGAAGTACTTC.

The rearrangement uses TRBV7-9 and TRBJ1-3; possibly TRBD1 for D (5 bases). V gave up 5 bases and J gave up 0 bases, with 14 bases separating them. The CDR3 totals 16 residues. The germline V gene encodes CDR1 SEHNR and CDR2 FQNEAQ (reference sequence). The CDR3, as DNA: TGTGCCAGCAGCCCTACCGAGGGGTTCTCTGGAAACACCATATATTTT. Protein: CASSPTEGFSGNTIYF.